This T cell receptor beta chain is drawn from a study of blood T cell repertoires in COVID-19. Whole-study context: Samples came from the United States, Italy and Spain, spanning acute and convalescent COVID-19.

The germline CDR1 and CDR2 sequences are PRHDT and FYEKMQ (reference sequence). This CDR3 comprises 14 residues. Trimming took 6 bases from V and 5 from J; bases not matched to a gene: 7. Clones were sequenced by immunoSEQ multiplex PCR, and TCRdb holds only the in-frame ones, with some missing. The table has more than 80,000 clones, 70% to 80% seen once. A few counts support this clone. The sample carries other DNA sequences with the same CDR3. The sequence came from a man older than 75 with COVID-19, enrolled during active disease. The sequenced material came from peripheral blood. The chain has TRBV13 and TRBJ2-5, with 9 bases aligning to TRBD1. The CDR3 DNA reads TGTGCCAGCAGTAGTACAGGGGGCTGGGAGACCCAGTACTTC. Protein product: CASSSTGGWETQYF.